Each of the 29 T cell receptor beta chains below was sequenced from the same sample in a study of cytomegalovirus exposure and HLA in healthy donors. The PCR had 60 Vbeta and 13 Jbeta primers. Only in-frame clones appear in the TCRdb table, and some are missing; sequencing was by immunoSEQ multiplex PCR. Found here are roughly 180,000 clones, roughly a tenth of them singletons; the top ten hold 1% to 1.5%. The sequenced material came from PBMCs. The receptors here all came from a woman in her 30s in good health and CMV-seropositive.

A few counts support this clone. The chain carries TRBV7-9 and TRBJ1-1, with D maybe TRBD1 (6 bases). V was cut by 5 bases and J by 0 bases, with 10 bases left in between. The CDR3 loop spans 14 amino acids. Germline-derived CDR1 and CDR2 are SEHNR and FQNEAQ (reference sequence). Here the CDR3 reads CASSLDRLNTEAFF. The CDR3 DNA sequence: TGTGCCAGCAGCCTAGACAGGCTGAACACTGAAGCTTTCTTT.

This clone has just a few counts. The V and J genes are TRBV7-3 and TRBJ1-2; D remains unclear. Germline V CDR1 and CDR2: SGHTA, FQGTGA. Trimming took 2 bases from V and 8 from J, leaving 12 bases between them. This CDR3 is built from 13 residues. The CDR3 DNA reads TGTGCCAGCAGCTTATCGAGGGAACAGGGCTACACCTTC. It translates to CASSLSREQGYTF.

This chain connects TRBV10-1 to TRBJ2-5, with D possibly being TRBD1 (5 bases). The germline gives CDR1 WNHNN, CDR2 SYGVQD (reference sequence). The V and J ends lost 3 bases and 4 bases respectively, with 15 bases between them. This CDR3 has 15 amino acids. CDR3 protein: CASSDHSGYGETQYF. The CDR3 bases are TGCGCCAGCAGTGACCATTCAGGGTACGGAGAGACCCAGTACTTC.

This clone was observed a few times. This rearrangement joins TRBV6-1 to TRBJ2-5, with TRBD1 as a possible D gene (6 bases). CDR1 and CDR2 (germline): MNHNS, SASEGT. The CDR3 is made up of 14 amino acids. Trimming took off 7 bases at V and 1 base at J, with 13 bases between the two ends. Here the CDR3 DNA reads TGTGCCAGCAAGAAGGGACAACTCCAAGAGACCCAGTACTTC. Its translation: CASKKGQLQETQYF.

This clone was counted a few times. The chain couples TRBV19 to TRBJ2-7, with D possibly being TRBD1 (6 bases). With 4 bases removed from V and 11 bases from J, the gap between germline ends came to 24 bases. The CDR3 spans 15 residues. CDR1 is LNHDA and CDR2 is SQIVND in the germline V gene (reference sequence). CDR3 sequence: CASSTLTRTAPEKYF. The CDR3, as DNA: TGTGCCAGTAGTACCCTCACTCGGACAGCCCCTGAGAAGTACTTC. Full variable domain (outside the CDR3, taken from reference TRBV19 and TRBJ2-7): DGGITQSPKYLFRKEGQNVTLSCEQNLNHDAMYWYRQDPGQGLRLIYYSQIVNDFQKGDIAEGYSVSREKKESFPLTVTSAQKNPTAFYLCASSTLTRTAPEKYFGPGTRLTVT.

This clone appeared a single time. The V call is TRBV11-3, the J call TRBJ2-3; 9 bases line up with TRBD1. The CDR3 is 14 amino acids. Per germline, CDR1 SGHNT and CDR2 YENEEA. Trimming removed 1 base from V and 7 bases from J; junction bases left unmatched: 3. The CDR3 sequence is CASSLAGQGNTQYF. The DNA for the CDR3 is TGTGCCAGCAGCTTAGCGGGACAGGGAAATACGCAGTATTTT.

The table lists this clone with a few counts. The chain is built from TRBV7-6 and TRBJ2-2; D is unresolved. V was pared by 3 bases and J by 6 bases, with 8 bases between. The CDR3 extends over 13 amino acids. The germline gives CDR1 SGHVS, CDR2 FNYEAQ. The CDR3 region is CASSFRLPGELFF. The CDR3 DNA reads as TGTGCCAGCAGCTTCAGGCTTCCCGGGGAGCTGTTTTTT.

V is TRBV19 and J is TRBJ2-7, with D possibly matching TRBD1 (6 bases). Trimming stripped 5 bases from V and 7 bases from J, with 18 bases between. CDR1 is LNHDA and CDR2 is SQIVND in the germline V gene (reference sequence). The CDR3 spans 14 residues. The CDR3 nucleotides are TGTGCCAGTAGTCCACAGGGATTCGTAGGAGAGCAGTACTTC. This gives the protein CASSPQGFVGEQYF. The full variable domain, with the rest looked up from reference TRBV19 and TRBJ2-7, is DGGITQSPKYLFRKEGQNVTLSCEQNLNHDAMYWYRQDPGQGLRLIYYSQIVNDFQKGDIAEGYSVSREKKESFPLTVTSAQKNPTAFYLCASSPQGFVGEQYFGPGTRLTVT.

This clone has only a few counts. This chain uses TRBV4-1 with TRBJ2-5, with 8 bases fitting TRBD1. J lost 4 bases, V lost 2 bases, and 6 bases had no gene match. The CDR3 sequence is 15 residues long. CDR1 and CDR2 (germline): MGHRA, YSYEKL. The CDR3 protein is CASSQNRGFTETQYF. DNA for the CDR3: TGCGCCAGCAGCCAAAACAGGGGGTTTACAGAGACCCAGTACTTC.

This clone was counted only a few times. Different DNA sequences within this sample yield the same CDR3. The CDR3 reads CASSVGLAGTYEQYF. The CDR3 DNA follows: TGTGCCAGCAGCGTCGGACTAGCGGGGACCTACGAGCAGTACTTC. The J gene is TRBJ2-7, the V gene TRBV9, with 12 bases aligning to TRBD2. The germline CDR1 and CDR2 sequences are SGDLS and YYNGEE. After removal of 2 bases from V and 2 bases from J, the junction contained 2 bases not matched to a gene. The CDR3 contains 15 residues.

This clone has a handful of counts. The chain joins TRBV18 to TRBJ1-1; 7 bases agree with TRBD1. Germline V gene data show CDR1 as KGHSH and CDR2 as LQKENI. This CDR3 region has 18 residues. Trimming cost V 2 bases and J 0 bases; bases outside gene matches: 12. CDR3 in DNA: TGTGCCAGCTCACCAAGGGGGCAGGGCAGGGGGATGAACACTGAAGCTTTCTTT. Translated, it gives CASSPRGQGRGMNTEAFF.

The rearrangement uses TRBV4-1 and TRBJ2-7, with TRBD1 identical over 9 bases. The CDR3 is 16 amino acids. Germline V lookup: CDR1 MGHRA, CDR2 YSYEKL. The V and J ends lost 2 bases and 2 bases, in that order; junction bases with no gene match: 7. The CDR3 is CASSQFSGTGTYEQYF. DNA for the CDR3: TGCGCCAGCAGCCAATTCTCCGGGACAGGGACCTACGAGCAGTACTTC.

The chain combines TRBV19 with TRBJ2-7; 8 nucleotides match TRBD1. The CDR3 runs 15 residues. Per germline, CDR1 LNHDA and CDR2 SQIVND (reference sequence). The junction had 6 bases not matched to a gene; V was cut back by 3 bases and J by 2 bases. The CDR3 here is CASSMGTGPTYEQYF. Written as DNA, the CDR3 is TGTGCCAGTAGTATGGGGACAGGACCCACCTACGAGCAGTACTTC.

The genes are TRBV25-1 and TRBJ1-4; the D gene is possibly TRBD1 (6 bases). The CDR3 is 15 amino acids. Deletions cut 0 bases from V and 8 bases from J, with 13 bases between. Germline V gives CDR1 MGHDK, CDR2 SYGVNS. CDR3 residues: CASSEYARGAEKLFF. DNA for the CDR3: TGTGCCAGCAGTGAATATGCCAGGGGCGCGGAAAAACTGTTTTTT.

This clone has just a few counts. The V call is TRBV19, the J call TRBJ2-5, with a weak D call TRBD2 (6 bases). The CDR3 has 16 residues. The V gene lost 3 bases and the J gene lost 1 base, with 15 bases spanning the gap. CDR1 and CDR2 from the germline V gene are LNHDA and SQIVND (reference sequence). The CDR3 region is CASSIAAGPFQETQYF. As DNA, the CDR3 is TGTGCCAGTAGTATCGCGGCGGGACCCTTCCAAGAGACCCAGTACTTC.

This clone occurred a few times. The CDR3 nucleotides are TGTGCCAGCAGTTTGTACTCTAACTATGGCTACACCTTC. Translating gives CASSLYSNYGYTF. The chain has TRBV28 and TRBJ1-2, with unresolved D. In germline, CDR1 is MDHEN, CDR2 SYDVKM. V shed 3 bases and J shed 0 bases, with 5 bases lying between them. The CDR3 covers 13 residues.

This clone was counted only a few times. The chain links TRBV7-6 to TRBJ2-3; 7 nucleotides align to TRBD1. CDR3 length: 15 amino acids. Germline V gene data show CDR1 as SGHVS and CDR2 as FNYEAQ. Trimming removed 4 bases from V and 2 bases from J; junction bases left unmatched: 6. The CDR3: CASSSDRVPTDTQYF. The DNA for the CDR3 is TGTGCCAGCAGCTCCGACAGGGTACCCACAGATACGCAGTATTTT.

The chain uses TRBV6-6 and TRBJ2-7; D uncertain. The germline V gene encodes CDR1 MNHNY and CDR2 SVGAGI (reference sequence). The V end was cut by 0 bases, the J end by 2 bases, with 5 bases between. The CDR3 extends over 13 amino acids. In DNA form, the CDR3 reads TGTGCCAGCAGTTACTCGCCAGCCTACGAGCAGTACTTC. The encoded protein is CASSYSPAYEQYF.

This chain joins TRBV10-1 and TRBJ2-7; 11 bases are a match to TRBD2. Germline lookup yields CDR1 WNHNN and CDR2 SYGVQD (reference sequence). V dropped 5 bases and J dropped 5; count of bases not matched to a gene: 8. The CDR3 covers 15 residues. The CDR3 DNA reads TGCGCCAGCAGTCTTATAGCGGGAGGGCCAAACGAGCAGTACTTC. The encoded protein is CASSLIAGGPNEQYF.

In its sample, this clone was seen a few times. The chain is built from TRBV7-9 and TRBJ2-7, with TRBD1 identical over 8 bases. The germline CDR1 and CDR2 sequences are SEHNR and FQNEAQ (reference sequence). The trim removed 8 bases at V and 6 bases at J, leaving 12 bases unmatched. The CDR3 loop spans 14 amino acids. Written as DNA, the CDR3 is TGTGCCAGCCCTCCTAGGACAGGGATGATCGAGCAGTACTTC. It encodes CASPPRTGMIEQYF.

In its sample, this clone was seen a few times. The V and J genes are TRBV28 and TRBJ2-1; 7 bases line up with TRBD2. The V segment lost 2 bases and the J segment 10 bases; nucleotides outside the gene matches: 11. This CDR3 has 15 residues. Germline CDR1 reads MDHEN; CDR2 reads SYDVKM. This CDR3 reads CASSLAQRGWGEQFF. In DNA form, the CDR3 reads TGTGCCAGCAGTTTAGCCCAGCGGGGATGGGGGGAGCAGTTCTTC.

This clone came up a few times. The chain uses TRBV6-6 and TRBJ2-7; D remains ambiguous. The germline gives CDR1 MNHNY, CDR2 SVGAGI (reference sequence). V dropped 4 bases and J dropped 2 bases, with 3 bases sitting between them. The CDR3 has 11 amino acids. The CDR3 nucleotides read TGTGCCAGCAGTTCTCCCTACGAGCAGTACTTC. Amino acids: CASSSPYEQYF.

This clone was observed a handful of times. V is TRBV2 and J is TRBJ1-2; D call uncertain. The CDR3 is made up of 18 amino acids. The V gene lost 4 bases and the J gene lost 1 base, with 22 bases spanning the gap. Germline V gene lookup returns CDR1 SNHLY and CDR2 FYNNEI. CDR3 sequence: CASSASRAAFLYNYGYTF. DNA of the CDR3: TGTGCCAGCAGTGCTTCCCGCGCGGCCTTTTTATATAACTATGGCTACACCTTC.

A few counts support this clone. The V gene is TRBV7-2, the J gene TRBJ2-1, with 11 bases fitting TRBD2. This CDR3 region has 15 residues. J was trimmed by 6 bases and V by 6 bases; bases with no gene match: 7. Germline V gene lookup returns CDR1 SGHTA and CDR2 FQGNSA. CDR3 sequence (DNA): TGTGCCAGCAGAGCCGGGACTAGCGGACGCAATGAGCAGTTCTTC. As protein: CASRAGTSGRNEQFF.

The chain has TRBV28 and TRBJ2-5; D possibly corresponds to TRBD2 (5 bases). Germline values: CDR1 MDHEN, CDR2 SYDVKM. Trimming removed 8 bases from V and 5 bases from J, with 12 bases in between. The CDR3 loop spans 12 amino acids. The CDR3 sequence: CASGGPRETQYF. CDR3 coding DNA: TGTGCCAGCGGCGGGCCCAGGGAGACCCAGTACTTC.

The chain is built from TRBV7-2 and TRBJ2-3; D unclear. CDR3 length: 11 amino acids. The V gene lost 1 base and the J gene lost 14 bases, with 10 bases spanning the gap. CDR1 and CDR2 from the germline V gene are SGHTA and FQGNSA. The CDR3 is CASSLGAVAYF. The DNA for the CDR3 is TGTGCCAGCAGCTTAGGGGCTGTCGCGTATTTT.

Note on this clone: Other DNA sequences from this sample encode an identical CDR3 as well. CDR3 sequence: CAWSSSGMSTDTQYF. CDR3 nucleotide sequence: TGTGCCTGGAGTTCAAGCGGAATGAGCACAGATACGCAGTATTTT. The gene calls are TRBV30 and TRBJ2-3; tentative D call: TRBD2 (5 bases). Germline V gene data show CDR1 as GTSNPN and CDR2 as SVGIG (reference sequence). This CDR3 is built from 15 residues. V lost 2 bases to trimming and J lost 0 bases, with 12 bases between them.

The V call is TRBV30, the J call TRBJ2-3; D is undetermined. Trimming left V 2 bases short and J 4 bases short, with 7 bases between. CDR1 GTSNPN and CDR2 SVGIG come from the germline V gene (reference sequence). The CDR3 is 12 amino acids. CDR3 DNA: TGTGCCTGGAGTCCAGAAGCAGATACGCAGTATTTT. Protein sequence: CAWSPEADTQYF.

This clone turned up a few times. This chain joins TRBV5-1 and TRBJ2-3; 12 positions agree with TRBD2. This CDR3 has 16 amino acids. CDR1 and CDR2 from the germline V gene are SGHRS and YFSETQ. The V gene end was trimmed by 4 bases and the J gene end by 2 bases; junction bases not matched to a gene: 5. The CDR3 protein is CASSRLAGDITDTQYF. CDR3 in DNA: TGCGCCAGCAGCCGACTAGCGGGAGATATCACAGATACGCAGTATTTT.